Listed here are 20 T cell receptor beta chains from one sample, sequenced in a study of blood T cell repertoires in COVID-19. Profiled with immunoSEQ multiplex PCR; TCRdb holds only in-frame clones, not every one. Among 200,000 to 250,000 clones listed, roughly 86% were seen once. Sequencing was done on a sample of peripheral blood. These receptor sequences come from a man aged 55-75 years with acute or convalescent COVID-19.

The V and J genes are TRBV5-1 and TRBJ2-7; TRBD2 matches 7 bases. V was pared by 6 bases and J by 6 bases, with 9 bases of the junction left unmatched. CDR3 size: 13 residues. Germline assignment: CDR1 SGHRS and CDR2 YFSETQ. The CDR3 region has the DNA TGCGCCAGCAACGAGAGACCGGGGGGCGAGCAGTACTTC. Residues: CASNERPGGEQYF.

The CDR3 nucleotides are TGTGCCAGCAGTGTGGAAGTCGGGGCCGGGGAGCTGTTTTTT. Amino acid sequence: CASSVEVGAGELFF. The chain combines TRBV6-4 with TRBJ2-2; perhaps TRBD2 as D (5 bases). V was cut by 4 bases and J by 6 bases, with 12 bases left in between. The CDR3 loop spans 14 amino acids. CDR1 is MRHNA and CDR2 is SNTAGT in the germline V gene.

This clone showed up just a few times. The chain combines TRBV27 with TRBJ1-1; 9 nucleotides line up with TRBD1. Germline V CDR1 and CDR2: MNHEY, SMNVEV (reference sequence). The CDR3 totals 13 residues. J lost 7 bases, V lost 5 bases, and 5 bases had no gene match. CDR3 DNA sequence: TGTGCCAGCAGTACCGGGACAGGGCTTGAAGCTTTCTTT. It specifies CASSTGTGLEAFF.

V and J are TRBV19 and TRBJ1-1; maybe TRBD1 (6 bases). Germline CDR1 is LNHDA and CDR2 is SQIVND (reference sequence). V was cut by 3 bases and J by 0 bases, with 11 bases left in between. The CDR3 totals 15 residues. The CDR3: CASSISGTMNTEAFF. The CDR3 nucleotides read TGTGCCAGTAGTATTTCAGGGACAATGAACACTGAAGCTTTCTTT. Based on the CDR3 plus reference TRBV19 and TRBJ1-1, the full variable domain is DGGITQSPKYLFRKEGQNVTLSCEQNLNHDAMYWYRQDPGQGLRLIYYSQIVNDFQKGDIAEGYSVSREKKESFPLTVTSAQKNPTAFYLCASSISGTMNTEAFFGQGTRLTVV.

This chain links TRBV11-2 with TRBJ1-1; D gene ambiguous. Germline CDR1 is SGHAT and CDR2 is FQNNGV. V was shortened by 3 bases and J by 1 base, with 6 bases between the two germline ends. The length of the CDR3 is 13 residues. CDR3 in amino acids: CASSFGRNTEAFF. The CDR3 DNA reads as TGTGCCAGCAGCTTTGGCAGGAACACTGAAGCTTTCTTT.

The chain combines TRBV11-2 with TRBJ2-5; D perhaps matches TRBD1 (6 bases). V dropped 5 bases and J dropped 5 bases, with 18 bases sitting between them. The germline V gene has CDR1 SGHAT and CDR2 FQNNGV. CDR3 size: 15 residues. CDR3 sequence: CASSAGTRNAETQYF. CDR3 nucleotide sequence: TGTGCCAGCAGCGCCGGGACAAGAAACGCGGAGACCCAGTACTTC.

This sequence joins TRBV10-3 and TRBJ2-5, with D tentatively TRBD2 (6 bases). The germline CDR1 and CDR2 sequences are ENHRY and SYGVKD. V shed 10 bases and J shed 1 base, with 13 bases lying between them. The CDR3 sequence is 13 residues long. The DNA of the CDR3 is TGTGCCACTTCGCGGGACGGCCAAGAGACCCAGTACTTC. It yields the protein CATSRDGQETQYF.

Note on this clone: This specimen includes other DNA sequences encoding the same CDR3. The chain links TRBV19 to TRBJ2-5, with 7 bases aligning to TRBD2. Germline CDR1 LNHDA, CDR2 SQIVND (reference sequence). CDR3 size: 13 residues. V was clipped by 5 bases and J by 4 bases; unmatched bases: 4. The CDR3 sequence is CASSGPGGETQYF. The CDR3 DNA reads TGTGCCAGTAGTGGACCGGGGGGAGAGACCCAGTACTTC. Using reference TRBV19 and TRBJ2-5 for the parts outside the CDR3, the full variable domain is DGGITQSPKYLFRKEGQNVTLSCEQNLNHDAMYWYRQDPGQGLRLIYYSQIVNDFQKGDIAEGYSVSREKKESFPLTVTSAQKNPTAFYLCASSGPGGETQYFGPGTRLLVL.

The V call is TRBV28, the J call TRBJ2-7; D possibly corresponds to TRBD1 (5 bases). Germline V CDR1 and CDR2: MDHEN, SYDVKM. This CDR3 has 12 amino acids. With 2 bases removed from V and 6 bases from J, the gap between germline ends came to 8 bases. The CDR3 is CASSLGRGEQYF. The CDR3 DNA reads as TGTGCCAGCAGTTTAGGAAGGGGCGAGCAGTACTTC.

This chain uses TRBV18 with TRBJ1-5, with 10 bases lining up with TRBD1. Trimming cost V 5 bases and J 6 bases; bases outside gene matches: 4. CDR1 is KGHSH and CDR2 is LQKENI in the germline V gene. The CDR3 runs to 14 residues. The CDR3 DNA reads TGTGCCAGCTCAAGGGACAGGGGAGGTCAGCCCCAGCATTTT. Amino acid sequence: CASSRDRGGQPQHF.

This chain joins TRBV7-8 and TRBJ2-1; tentatively, D is TRBD2 (5 bases). V was pared by 4 bases and J by 0 bases, with 13 bases between. This CDR3 comprises 16 residues. The V gene's germline CDR1 is SGHVS and CDR2 FQNEAQ. This CDR3 reads CASSSFRAGSYNEQFF. The DNA for the CDR3 is TGTGCCAGCAGCTCATTCCGGGCGGGCTCCTACAATGAGCAGTTCTTC.

This clone was detected only a few times. The gene calls are TRBV29-1 and TRBJ1-1, with TRBD1 matching over 12 bases. This CDR3 spans 13 amino acids. The V gene's germline CDR1 is SQVTM and CDR2 ANQGSEA. V shed 6 bases and J 7 bases; nucleotides not matched to a gene: 6. The CDR3 nucleotides are TGCAGCGTCCCGGGACAGGGGGCCCTTGAAGCTTTCTTT. It encodes CSVPGQGALEAFF.

CDR3 DNA sequence: TGTGCCAGCAGCTCTCCGGGACAGTCGAATGAAAAACTGTTTTTT. As protein: CASSSPGQSNEKLFF. V and J are TRBV5-4 and TRBJ1-4; 7 bases fit TRBD1. CDR1 and CDR2 (germline): SGHNT, YYREEE (reference sequence). This CDR3 contains 15 residues. With 3 bases clipped from V and 5 bases from J, the junction kept 7 bases outside the gene matches.

The V gene is TRBV30, the J gene TRBJ1-2, with TRBD1 identical over 7 bases. CDR1 and CDR2 from the germline V gene are GTSNPN and SVGIG (reference sequence). With 0 bases clipped from V and 8 bases from J, the junction kept 12 bases outside the gene matches. The CDR3 length is 15 residues. The CDR3, as DNA: TGTGCCTGGAGTGTACGGGGGACAGATCGGAGGGGCTACACCTTC. The encoded protein is CAWSVRGTDRRGYTF.

The chain has TRBV6-1 and TRBJ2-1; D uncertain. The germline V and J ends were trimmed by 3 bases and 2 bases, with 8 bases remaining between them. This CDR3 is built from 14 residues. The germline V gene has CDR1 MNHNS and CDR2 SASEGT. CDR3 DNA: TGTGCCAGCAGTGAGGCTGCCCCCTACAATGAGCAGTTCTTC. Protein: CASSEAAPYNEQFF.

This rearrangement joins TRBV24-1 to TRBJ1-2, with D possibly matching TRBD1 (6 bases). V was pared by 3 bases and J by 5 bases, with 12 bases between. CDR1 and CDR2 from the germline V gene are KGHDR and SFDVKD. This CDR3 comprises 14 residues. The CDR3 DNA reads TGTGCCACCAGTGATCTGGACAGAGTATATGGCTACACCTTC. This translates into CATSDLDRVYGYTF.

This chain joins TRBV18 and TRBJ1-2, with TRBD1 matching over 7 bases. CDR3 length equals 17 residues. Per the germline V gene, CDR1 is KGHSH and CDR2 is LQKENI. The V and J ends lost 0 bases and 3 bases, in that order; junction bases with no gene match: 10. Written as DNA, the CDR3 is TGTGCCAGCTCACCACCGGGGTACAGGGGCCAAGACTATGGCTACACCTTC. Translation gives CASSPPGYRGQDYGYTF.

The V gene is TRBV9, the J gene TRBJ2-1; TRBD1 matches 8 bases. Germline loops: CDR1 SGDLS, CDR2 YYNGEE. The V and J ends lost 0 bases and 10 bases, in that order; junction bases with no gene match: 0. The CDR3 extends over 12 amino acids. CDR3 nucleotide sequence: TGTGCCAGCAGCGTAGACAGGGGGGAGCAGTTCTTC. This gives the protein CASSVDRGEQFF.

The rearrangement joins TRBV6-6 to TRBJ1-3; unclear D gene. V was clipped by 0 bases and J by 4 bases, with 7 bases between them. This CDR3 spans 14 amino acids. Germline-derived CDR1 and CDR2 are MNHNY and SVGAGI (reference sequence). This chain's CDR3 is CASSYSQRGNTIYF. The CDR3 region has the DNA TGTGCCAGCAGTTACTCCCAACGGGGAAACACCATATATTTT.

The V and J genes are TRBV19 and TRBJ2-7, with 7 nucleotides matching TRBD2. CDR3 length equals 14 residues. Germline loops: CDR1 LNHDA, CDR2 SQIVND (reference sequence). The V segment lost 6 bases and the J segment 1 base; nucleotides outside the gene matches: 6. The CDR3, as DNA: TGTGCCAGTAGCCTAACTAGCGCGTCCTACGAGCAGTACTTC. Its protein is CASSLTSASYEQYF.